This T cell receptor beta chain was documented in a study of T-cell memory formation after mild COVID-19. Study-wide points: Second-wave clones with a day 37 peak had unconfirmed SARS-CoV-2 specificity. Some clones that responded were present in memory (sampled pre-infection), which suggests cross-reactive memory joined. Clones contracting day 15 to 85 were balanced CD4/CD8; later expanders leaned CD4+. Mainly in CM and EM were contracting CD4+ clones; CD8+ were in EMRA.

This clonotype was detected a few times. What it recognizes is unknown. CDR3 length equals 16 residues. CDR1 SGHVS and CDR2 FQNEAQ come from the germline V gene. Losses at the gene ends were 5 bases for V and 0 bases for J; bases not matched to a gene: 9. TCRdb analysed the 5' RACE reads with MiXCR anew, one entry per CDR3 protein. The sample yields tens of thousands of distinct CDR3 sequences, more than 9% seen once. The chain is built from TRBV7-8 and TRBJ2-7; 8 positions match TRBD2. The receptor was isolated from a man between 18 and 29 years old who had mild COVID-19 (a few samples of this study predate the infection). Cell type and time point are not known. The sequencing input was PBMCs or a T cell subset sorted from them (not recorded which). The CDR3 DNA reads TGTGCCAGCAGCCCGGGGGGGGGACGGAGCTCCTACGAGCAGTACTTC. It specifies CASSPGGGRSSYEQYF.